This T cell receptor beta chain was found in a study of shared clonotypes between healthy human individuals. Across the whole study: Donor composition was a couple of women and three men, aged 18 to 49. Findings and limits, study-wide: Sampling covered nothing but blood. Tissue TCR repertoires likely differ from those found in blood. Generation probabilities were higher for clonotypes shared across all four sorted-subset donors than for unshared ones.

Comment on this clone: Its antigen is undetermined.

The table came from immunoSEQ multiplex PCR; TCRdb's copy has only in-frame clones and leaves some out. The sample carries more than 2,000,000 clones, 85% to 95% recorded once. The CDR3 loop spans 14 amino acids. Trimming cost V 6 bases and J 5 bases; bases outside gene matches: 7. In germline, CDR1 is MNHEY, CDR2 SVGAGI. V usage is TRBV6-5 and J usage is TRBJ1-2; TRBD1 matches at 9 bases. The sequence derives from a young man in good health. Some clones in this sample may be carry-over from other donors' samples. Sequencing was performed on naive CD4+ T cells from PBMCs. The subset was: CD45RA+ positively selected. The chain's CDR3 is CASRGKQGAYGYTF. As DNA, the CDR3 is TGTGCCAGCAGGGGAAAACAGGGGGCTTATGGCTACACCTTC.